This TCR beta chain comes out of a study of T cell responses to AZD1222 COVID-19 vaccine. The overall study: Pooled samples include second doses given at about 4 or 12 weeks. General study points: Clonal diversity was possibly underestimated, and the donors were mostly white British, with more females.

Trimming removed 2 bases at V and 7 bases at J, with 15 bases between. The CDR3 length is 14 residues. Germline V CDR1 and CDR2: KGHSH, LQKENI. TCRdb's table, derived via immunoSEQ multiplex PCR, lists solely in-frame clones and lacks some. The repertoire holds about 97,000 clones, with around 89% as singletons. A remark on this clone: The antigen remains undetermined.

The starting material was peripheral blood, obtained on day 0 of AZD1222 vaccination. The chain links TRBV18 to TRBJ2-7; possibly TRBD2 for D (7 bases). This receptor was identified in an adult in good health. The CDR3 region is CASSPSGGSGEQYF. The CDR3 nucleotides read TGTGCCAGCTCACCATCGGGGGGCAGTGGGGAGCAGTACTTC.